The rows below give T cell receptor beta chains drawn from one sample of a study of blood T cell repertoires in COVID-19. Using immunoSEQ multiplex PCR, the repertoire was profiled, and TCRdb retains in-frame clones only, with some absent. This sample has 300,000 to 400,000 clones; 87% occur once, and the top ten carry about 6%. The sequenced sample consisted of peripheral blood. These receptors all come from a woman aged 45 to 65 with COVID-19, enrolled during active disease. CDR3s include the opening cysteine and the closing phenylalanine or tryptophan. The D gene is left open where the match is weak. Not every row has a clone size; where given, it reads once, few, many or a size class.

TRBV5-8	NA	NA	TRBJ1-4	15	CASSPGTGRRQKLFF	TGTGCCAGCAGCCCGGGGACTGGTCGGAGGCAAAAACTGTTTTTT
TRBV29-1	once	NA	TRBJ1-1	13	CSVVGQPNTEAFF	TGCAGCGTTGTAGGACAGCCCAACACTGAAGCTTTCTTT
TRBV30	once	TRBD2	TRBJ2-1	12	CAWSVSRDYRFF	TGTGCCTGGAGTGTTTCTAGGGACTATCGGTTCTTC
TRBV4-1	NA	NA	TRBJ1-2	16	CASSPAGGAPIFGYTF	TGCGCCAGCAGCCCCGCCGGGGGGGCGCCCATCTTTGGCTACACCTTC
TRBV11-3	NA	TRBD2	TRBJ2-2	18	CASSLDLIAGENTGELFF	TGTGCCAGCAGCTTAGACCTGATAGCGGGAGAAAACACCGGGGAGCTGTTTTTT
TRBV10-2	NA	NA	TRBJ1-1	16	CASSEARGAWNTEAFF	TGCGCCAGCAGTGAGGCGCGCGGGGCTTGGAACACTGAAGCTTTCTTT
TRBV7-8	NA	NA	TRBJ2-1	14	CASSLMTEYNEQFF	TGTGCCAGCAGTCTAATGACAGAGTACAATGAGCAGTTCTTC
TRBV28	NA	TRBD1	TRBJ1-1	17	CASSQPGTVGSNTEAFF	TGTGCCAGCAGCCAACCAGGGACAGTAGGGTCGAACACTGAAGCTTTCTTT
TRBV5-1	NA	TRBD1	TRBJ2-1	15	CASSLAGTEYNEQFF	TGCGCCAGCAGCTTGGCTGGGACAGAGTACAATGAGCAGTTCTTC
TRBV6-2/TRBV6-3	NA	TRBD1	TRBJ1-2	15	CASSYSIETGDGYTF	TGTGCCAGCAGTTACTCGATCGAGACAGGGGACGGCTACACCTTC
TRBV19	NA	TRBD1	TRBJ1-5	14	CASTGDRGLQPQHF	TGTGCCAGTACCGGGGACAGGGGGCTTCAGCCCCAGCATTTT
TRBV5-8	NA	TRBD1	TRBJ1-4	17	CASSLGAGTASNEKLFF	TGTGCCAGCAGCTTGGGGGCAGGGACAGCCTCTAATGAAAAACTGTTTTTT
TRBV4-3	NA	TRBD2	TRBJ2-7	14	CASSHRLATGEQYF	TGCGCCAGCAGCCACCGACTAGCGACGGGCGAGCAGTACTTC
TRBV18	NA	NA	TRBJ1-1	15	CASSLRTLTNTEAFF	TGTGCCAGCTCCCTGAGGACACTAACGAACACTGAAGCTTTCTTT
TRBV3-1/TRBV3-2	NA	NA	TRBJ1-1	14	CASSHSYRNTEAFF	TGTGCCAGCAGCCATTCGTACAGGAACACTGAAGCTTTCTTT
TRBV18	NA	NA	TRBJ2-3	16	CASSPPRLVGTDTQYF	TGTGCCAGCTCACCACCTAGGCTAGTTGGCACAGATACGCAGTATTTT
TRBV5-1	NA	NA	TRBJ2-7	14	CASSSVHAGYEQYF	TGCGCCAGCAGCTCGGTCCACGCAGGGTACGAGCAGTACTTC
TRBV19	NA	TRBD1	TRBJ2-3	15	CASSIRDRVADTQYF	TGTGCCAGTAGTATACGGGACAGGGTTGCAGATACGCAGTATTTT
TRBV29-1	NA	TRBD2	TRBJ2-1	16	CSSIVSGTSTYNEQFF	TGCAGCTCAATTGTCTCCGGGACTAGCACATACAATGAGCAGTTCTTC
TRBV21-1	NA	NA	TRBJ2-7	17	CASSKELKTYHSYEQYF	TGTGCCAGCAGCAAAGAACTCAAAACCTACCACTCCTACGAGCAGTACTTC
TRBV15	NA	TRBD1	TRBJ2-5	16	CATSRGQGVRQETQYF	TGTGCCACCAGCAGGGGACAGGGAGTACGCCAAGAGACCCAGTACTTC
TRBV9	NA	NA	TRBJ2-5	15	CASSVGIWVEETQYF	TGTGCCAGCAGCGTAGGGATCTGGGTGGAGGAGACCCAGTACTTC
TRBV19	NA	NA	TRBJ2-1	16	CASSSFRQGLNNEQFF	TGTGCCAGTAGCTCTTTCCGACAGGGACTCAACAATGAGCAGTTCTTC
TRBV6-5	NA	TRBD2	TRBJ2-1	15	CASSLGTSGTNEQFF	TGTGCCAGCAGCCTAGGGACTAGCGGAACGAATGAGCAGTTCTTC
TRBV19	NA	NA	TRBJ1-2	14	CASSILTGVYGYTF	TGTGCCAGTAGTATCCTAACGGGGGTTTATGGCTACACCTTC
TRBV6-5	NA	NA	TRBJ2-5	16	CASSYSGPGVQETQYF	TGTGCCAGCAGTTACAGTGGCCCCGGGGTTCAAGAGACCCAGTACTTC